What follows is one T cell receptor beta chain and its context. Original handling: Junction-only sequences produced by ImmunoSEQ had no quality scores, so filtering differed. Sequencing used immunoSEQ multiplex PCR; TCRdb keeps in-frame clones, though not all of them. The V and J calls and clone size are taken from that table; D and trimming were inferred from the DNA. Of about 1.5 million clones listed, roughly 98% were seen once; the top ten hold around 0.45%. The sample belongs to a study of shared clonotypes between healthy human individuals. The CDR3 consists of 15 residues. Germline V gene lookup returns CDR1 WNHNN and CDR2 SYGVQD (reference sequence). Trimming left V 3 bases short and J 5 bases short, with 14 bases between.

The sequence came from a man aged 25-45 years in good health. V gene TRBV10-1 combines with J gene TRBJ2-1; possible D gene TRBD2, 6 bases. The sequenced material came from naive CD4+ T cells sorted from blood. Regarding subset: CD45RA+ positively selected. CDR3 region: CASSDGGGKDNEQFF. The CDR3 DNA reads as TGCGCCAGCAGTGATGGTGGAGGGAAAGACAATGAGCAGTTCTTC.